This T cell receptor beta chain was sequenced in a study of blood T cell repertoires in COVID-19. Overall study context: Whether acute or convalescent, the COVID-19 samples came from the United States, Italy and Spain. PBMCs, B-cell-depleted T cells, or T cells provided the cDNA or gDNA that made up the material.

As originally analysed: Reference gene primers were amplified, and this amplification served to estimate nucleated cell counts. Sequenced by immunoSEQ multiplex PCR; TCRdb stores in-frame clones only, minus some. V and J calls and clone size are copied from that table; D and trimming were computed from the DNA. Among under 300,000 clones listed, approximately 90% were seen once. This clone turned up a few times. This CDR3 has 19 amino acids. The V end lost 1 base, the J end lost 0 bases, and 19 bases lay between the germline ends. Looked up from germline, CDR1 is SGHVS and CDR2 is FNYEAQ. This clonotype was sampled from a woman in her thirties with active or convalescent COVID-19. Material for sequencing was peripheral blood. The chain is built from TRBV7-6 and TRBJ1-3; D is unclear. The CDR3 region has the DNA TGTGCCAGCAGCTTAGTGGTGGGAGTGAAGACTCTCTCTGGAAACACCATATATTTT. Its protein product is CASSLVVGVKTLSGNTIYF.